The TCR beta chain under discussion was sequenced for a study of T cell responses to AZD1222 COVID-19 vaccine. Findings and limits, study-wide: Repertoires in all cases were sampled only once the peak T cell response had passed.

With V trimmed by 3 bases and J by 0 bases, 1 base remained unmatched. This CDR3 is built from 15 residues. In germline, CDR1 is LNHDA, CDR2 SQIVND (reference sequence). This clone came up once. Antigen: not known. Assay: immunoSEQ multiplex PCR; the TCRdb copy retains only in-frame clones and omits some. The sample contains 80,000 to 95,000 clones, about nine tenths of which appear only once. Material: peripheral blood, obtained on day 0 of MenACWY control vaccination. This sequence originates from an adult in good health. J is TRBJ1-5 and V is TRBV19; 8 bases map to TRBD1. CDR3 coding DNA: TGTGCCAGTAGTATCGGGACAGGTAGCAATCAGCCCCAGCATTTT. This sequence encodes CASSIGTGSNQPQHF.